A single sample gave rise to the 17 T cell receptor beta chains below, sequenced in a study of blood T cell repertoires in COVID-19. Some clones are missing from TCRdb's copy, which holds only in-frame ones; the method was immunoSEQ multiplex PCR. This sample yields roughly 120,000 clones, of which around 81% are seen a single time; roughly 2% belongs to the top ten. The sequenced sample was peripheral blood. These TCRs come from a man aged 65-85 years with acute or convalescent COVID-19.

CDR3 bases: TGTGCCAGTAGTATGGGGAGGACTAGCGGGGGTTCAGATACGCAGTATTTT. It is translated as CASSMGRTSGGSDTQYF. The chain is built from TRBV19 and TRBJ2-3, with 13 bases aligning to TRBD2. V gave up 3 bases and J gave up 4 bases; unmatched junction bases: 7. The CDR3 totals 17 residues. Germline V gives CDR1 LNHDA, CDR2 SQIVND (reference sequence).

The chain couples TRBV5-1 to TRBJ2-3, with D possibly being TRBD1 (5 bases). The germline gives CDR1 SGHRS, CDR2 YFSETQ. V was shortened by 2 bases and J by 4 bases, with 11 bases between the two germline ends. The CDR3 is 14 amino acids. DNA of the CDR3: TGCGCCAGCAGCTTCAGACAGCGCCCAGATACGCAGTATTTT. Encoded protein: CASSFRQRPDTQYF.

The chain links TRBV3-1 (or the pseudogene TRBV3-2) to TRBJ2-1; D ambiguous. The CDR3 consists of 16 residues. CDR1 is LGHDT and CDR2 is YNNKEL in the germline V gene (reference sequence). Deletions cut 0 bases from V and 0 bases from J, with 9 bases between. The CDR3 here is CASSQDRVSSYNEQFF. CDR3 DNA sequence: TGTGCCAGCAGCCAAGACCGGGTCAGCTCCTACAATGAGCAGTTCTTC.

CDR3 bases: TGTGCCAGCAGCAAAGGACAGGTTATCCTTGGGGCCAACGTCCTGACTTTC. Protein sequence: CASSKGQVILGANVLTF. The chain has TRBV11-3 and TRBJ2-6, with TRBD1 matching over 7 bases. Germline CDR1 is SGHNT and CDR2 is YENEEA. The CDR3 is made up of 17 amino acids. Losses at the gene ends were 5 bases for V and 3 bases for J; bases not matched to a gene: 10.

This clone is labeled as medium-sized. The chain is built from TRBV7-2 and TRBJ2-3, with D uncertain. Germline lookup yields CDR1 SGHTA and CDR2 FQGNSA. The CDR3 covers 12 residues. V was shortened by 5 bases and J by 7 bases, with 10 bases between the two germline ends. The CDR3 DNA sequence: TGTGCCAGCAGCCCGAGTGATTATACGCAGTATTTT. It specifies CASSPSDYTQYF.

This rearrangement joins TRBV6-2 or TRBV6-3 to TRBJ2-7; 8 nucleotides line up with TRBD1. Germline CDR1 reads MNHEY; CDR2 reads SVGEGT. This CDR3 spans 14 amino acids. V shed 2 bases, J shed 1 base, and the junction held 1 base outside the gene matches. Here the CDR3 DNA reads TGTGCCAGCAGTTACAGGACAGGGTCCTACGAGCAGTACTTC. Protein sequence: CASSYRTGSYEQYF.

This rearrangement joins TRBV9 to TRBJ2-7; D gene unclear. The CDR3 is made up of 13 amino acids. The germline gives CDR1 SGDLS, CDR2 YYNGEE. V lost 0 bases and J lost 2, with 6 bases in between. Written as DNA, the CDR3 is TGTGCCAGCAGCGTAGACAGTACCTACGAGCAGTACTTC. This encodes CASSVDSTYEQYF.

This clone was counted between two and nine times. The V and J genes are TRBV20-1 and TRBJ2-7; the D is unclear. V lost 6 bases and J 3 bases, leaving 9 bases between the germline ends. CDR1 and CDR2 (germline): DFQATT, SNEGSKA (reference sequence). This CDR3 has 11 amino acids. The CDR3 here is CSAEQDYEQYF. In DNA form, the CDR3 reads TGCAGTGCCGAGCAGGACTACGAGCAGTACTTC.

The chain couples TRBV6-5 to TRBJ2-7, with a tentative D call TRBD1 (7 bases). The CDR3 is made up of 14 amino acids. V lost 1 base to trimming and J lost 4 bases, with 11 bases between them. CDR1 is MNHEY and CDR2 is SVGAGI in the germline V gene. DNA of the CDR3: TGTGCCAGCAGTTACTATCCAGGGGGGTACGAGCAGTACTTC. This sequence encodes CASSYYPGGYEQYF.

The V gene is TRBV7-9, the J gene TRBJ1-2, with 8 bases that match TRBD1. The ends lost 1 base at V and 9 bases at J; junction bases unmatched: 4. The V gene's germline CDR1 is SEHNR and CDR2 FQNEAQ (reference sequence). CDR3 length: 13 amino acids. As DNA, the CDR3 is TGTGCCAGCAGCTTAGGACAGGGGAATAGCTACACCTTC. It specifies CASSLGQGNSYTF.

In the case of this clone: In the same sample, other DNA sequences code for this CDR3. This sequence joins TRBV4-3 and TRBJ2-3; 7 positions match TRBD1. The V and J ends lost 3 bases and 2 bases, in that order; junction bases with no gene match: 8. CDR3 size: 16 residues. Germline V gene data show CDR1 as LGHNA and CDR2 as YSLEER. The CDR3 protein is CASSQVRDRATDTQYF. The CDR3 region has the DNA TGCGCCAGCAGCCAGGTTAGAGACAGGGCCACAGATACGCAGTATTTT.

The chain recombines TRBV5-1 with TRBJ2-2; weak D call: TRBD1 (5 bases). Between the trimmed V and J ends, which lost 4 bases and 3 bases, there was a span of 16 bases. The CDR3 is 16 amino acids. The germline V gene has CDR1 SGHRS and CDR2 YFSETQ. The DNA for the CDR3 is TGCGCCAGCAGCCTGGGTGGGGCTCCGGACACCGGGGAGCTGTTTTTT. This translates into CASSLGGAPDTGELFF.

The chain joins TRBV5-1 to TRBJ1-1; no firm D call. The CDR3 has 15 amino acids. Trimming pared 0 bases from V and 3 bases from J, leaving 12 bases between. Germline V gene data show CDR1 as SGHRS and CDR2 as YFSETQ. The DNA of the CDR3 is TGCGCCAGCAGCTTGGCCCCCAGAGGGTACACTGAAGCTTTCTTT. It yields the protein CASSLAPRGYTEAFF.

J is TRBJ1-5 and V is TRBV5-1, with a weak D call TRBD1 (5 bases). The germline CDR1 and CDR2 sequences are SGHRS and YFSETQ. This CDR3 region has 15 residues. Deletions cut 5 bases from V and 1 base from J, with 13 bases between. The DNA of the CDR3 is TGCGCCAGCAGGCTGGACGGGGGGAGCAATCAGCCCCAGCATTTT. Translation: CASRLDGGSNQPQHF. Looking up the rest from reference TRBV5-1 and TRBJ1-5 gives the full variable domain: KAGVTQTPRYLIKTRGQQVTLSCSPISGHRSVSWYQQTPGQGLQFLFEYFSETQRNKGNFPGRFSGRQFSNSRSEMNVSTLELGDSALYLCASRLDGGSNQPQHFGDGTRLSIL.

This rearrangement joins TRBV18 to TRBJ1-5; D is perhaps TRBD1 (5 bases). Trimming removed 3 bases from V and 3 bases from J, with 21 bases in between. The CDR3 contains 18 residues. Germline V lookup: CDR1 KGHSH, CDR2 LQKENI. The CDR3 loop is CASSPFSAGGLDNQPQHF. CDR3 coding DNA: TGTGCCAGCTCACCGTTTTCAGCGGGGGGACTTGACAATCAGCCCCAGCATTTT.

This clone was observed a few times. This chain joins TRBV6-1 and TRBJ1-6; perhaps TRBD1 as D (5 bases). Germline V CDR1 and CDR2: MNHNS, SASEGT. V was cut by 2 bases and J by 7 bases, with 12 bases left in between. CDR3 length equals 15 residues. The CDR3 region is CASSEYGGRNSPLHF. DNA for the CDR3: TGTGCCAGCAGTGAATACGGGGGTCGGAATTCACCCCTCCACTTT.

The rearrangement joins TRBV5-1 to TRBJ1-1; the D is unclear. Trimming removed 1 base at V and 1 base at J, with 8 bases between. Germline V lookup: CDR1 SGHRS, CDR2 YFSETQ. The CDR3 contains 14 residues. The CDR3 DNA sequence: TGCGCCAGCAGCTTGATCGAAGCGAACACTGAAGCTTTCTTT. Protein sequence: CASSLIEANTEAFF.